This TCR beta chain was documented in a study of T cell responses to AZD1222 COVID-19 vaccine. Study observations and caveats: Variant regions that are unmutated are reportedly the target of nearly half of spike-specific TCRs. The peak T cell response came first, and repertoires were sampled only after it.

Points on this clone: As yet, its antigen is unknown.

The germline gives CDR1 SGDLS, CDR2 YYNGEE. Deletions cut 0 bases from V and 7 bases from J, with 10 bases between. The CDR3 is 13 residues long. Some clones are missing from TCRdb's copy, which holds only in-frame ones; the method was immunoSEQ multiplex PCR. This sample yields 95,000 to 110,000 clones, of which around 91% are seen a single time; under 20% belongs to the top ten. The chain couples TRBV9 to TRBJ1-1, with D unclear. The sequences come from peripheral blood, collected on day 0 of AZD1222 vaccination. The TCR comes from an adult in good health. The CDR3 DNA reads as TGTGCCAGCAGCGTAGGCCCGGGGTTTGAAGCTTTCTTT. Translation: CASSVGPGFEAFF.